Presented here are 32 T cell receptor beta chains from one specimen sequenced in a study of T cells in Graves' hyperthyroidism and ophthalmopathy. RNA transcripts provided the source from which TCR beta CDR3 regions were amplified. With the HTBI primer set, the TCR CDR3 went through a first round of RT-PCR. TCRdb analysed the multiplex PCR reads with MiXCR anew, one entry per CDR3 protein. In the table there are about 570,000 distinct CDR3 sequences, about 45% of which are singletons. Source material: peripheral blood or thyroid tissue (not recorded which). These receptors originate from an adult woman with Graves' disease, either hyperthyroidism or ophthalmopathy (not recorded which).

This sequence joins TRBV29-1 and TRBJ2-5; D remains unclear. The V end lost 8 bases, the J end lost 7 bases, and 14 bases lay between the germline ends. The CDR3 has 11 residues. Germline CDR1 is SQVTM and CDR2 is ANQGSEA. CDR3 in amino acids: CSCEARGTQYF. In DNA, the CDR3 is TGCAGCTGCGAGGCCCGCGGGACCCAGTACTTC.

The chain is built from TRBV7-2 and TRBJ1-2; TRBD1 might be the D (6 bases). In germline, CDR1 is SGHTA, CDR2 FQGNSA. The ends were cut back, 3 bases at V and 0 bases at J, with 14 bases in the middle. There are 16 residues in the CDR3. DNA of the CDR3: TGTGCCAGCAGCTTTGGGGGCCGAGCAACTAACTATGGCTACACCTTC. Amino acids: CASSFGGRATNYGYTF.

The chain links TRBV27 to TRBJ2-7; 10 bases map to TRBD2. In germline, CDR1 is MNHEY, CDR2 SMNVEV (reference sequence). The CDR3 spans 19 residues. Unmatched junction bases numbered 27, after V lost 7 bases and J lost 9 bases. In DNA form, the CDR3 reads TGTGCCAGCACCAAACTGGGGCAGGGGCGCAGCGGGAGGGCCAATGGGCAGTACTTC. Encoded protein: CASTKLGQGRSGRANGQYF.

This clonotype came up many times. This chain joins TRBV12-3 or TRBV12-4 and TRBJ1-6; D unclear. The CDR3 has 14 amino acids. V lost 0 bases, J lost 12 bases, and 12 bases lay in between. The CDR3 here is CASSLARDGLPLHF. The CDR3 bases are TGTGCCAGCAGTTTAGCGCGAGACGGGTTACCCCTCCACTTT.

This clonotype occurred many times. V is TRBV5-6 and J is TRBJ2-7, with D perhaps TRBD1 (6 bases). The V end was cut by 4 bases, the J end by 4 bases, with 18 bases between. Germline lookup yields CDR1 SGHDT and CDR2 YYEEEE. This CDR3 has 15 residues. The CDR3 DNA sequence: TGTGCCAGCAGCCTACCTCAAGGGGGAAGATACGAGCAGTACTTC. Translated, it gives CASSLPQGGRYEQYF. The full variable domain, completed using reference TRBV5-6 and TRBJ2-7, is DAGVTQSPTHLIKTRGQQVTLRCSPKSGHDTVSWYQQALGQGPQFIFQYYEEEERQRGNFPDRFSGHQFPNYSSELNVNALLLGDSALYLCASSLPQGGRYEQYFGPGTRLTVT.

The chain has TRBV19 and TRBJ1-1; D is ambiguous. Trimming took off 6 bases at V and 3 bases at J, with 17 bases between the two ends. Germline-derived CDR1 and CDR2 are LNHDA and SQIVND (reference sequence). This CDR3 has 15 residues. This chain's CDR3 is CASSPRGQSHTEAFF. The CDR3 bases are TGTGCCAGTAGCCCCCGTGGTCAGTCTCACACTGAAGCTTTCTTT.

In this sample, this clonotype turned up many times. The V and J genes are TRBV6-6 and TRBJ1-3; no reliable D call. The germline V gene encodes CDR1 MNHNY and CDR2 SVGAGI (reference sequence). Trimming took off 7 bases at V and 0 bases at J, with 10 bases between the two ends. The CDR3 sequence is 14 residues long. CDR3 loop: CASKPDYSGNTIYF. CDR3 sequence (DNA): TGTGCCAGCAAACCGGATTACTCTGGAAACACCATATATTTT.

The chain combines TRBV7-9 with TRBJ2-7; tentative D call: TRBD1 (5 bases). The V and J ends lost 6 bases and 12 bases respectively, with 18 bases between them. Germline V lookup: CDR1 SEHNR, CDR2 FQNEAQ (reference sequence). The CDR3 contains 12 residues. The CDR3 DNA is TGTGCCAGCAGTGAGGCCCTGACAGCTATGTACTTC. Translated: CASSEALTAMYF.

This clonotype appeared many times. J is TRBJ2-2 and V is TRBV5-1; no clear D. The V gene lost 3 bases and the J gene lost 5 bases, with 14 bases spanning the gap. Germline V gene sequence: CDR1 SGHRS, CDR2 YFSETQ. This CDR3 has 15 residues. For the CDR3, the DNA is TGCGCCAGCAGCTCAGGACGCCCTGGAACCGGGGAGCTGTTTTTT. Encoded protein: CASSSGRPGTGELFF.

This sequence joins TRBV29-1 and TRBJ2-6, with a tentative D call TRBD2 (5 bases). Trimming removed 2 bases from V and 0 bases from J, with 5 bases in between. Germline CDR1 reads SQVTM; CDR2 reads ANQGSEA. The CDR3 runs 14 residues. The CDR3 nucleotides read TGCAGCGTTGAAAGCGGCTCTGGGGCCAACGTCCTGACTTTC. Protein: CSVESGSGANVLTF.

As regards this clonotype: This may be a read error: a much more frequent sequence differs by one nucleotide. This chain links TRBV20-1 with TRBJ1-4, with D unresolved. CDR1 and CDR2 from the germline V gene are DFQATT and SNEGSKA (reference sequence). This CDR3 contains 12 residues. This CDR3 is CSARSVNGKLFF. CDR3 nucleotide sequence: TGCAGTGCTAGGAGTGTTAATGGAAAACTGTTTTTT.

V usage is TRBV6-1 and J usage is TRBJ1-3, with TRBD1 as a possible D gene (5 bases). Trimming shortened V by 5 bases and J by 4 bases, and 12 bases separated the two germline ends. CDR1 MNHNS and CDR2 SASEGT come from the germline V gene. The CDR3 extends over 14 amino acids. The CDR3 region has the DNA TGTGCCAGCAGTCAGGGACTAGCGGGAAACACCATATATTTT. It specifies CASSQGLAGNTIYF.

This clonotype came up many times. The V and J genes are TRBV5-1 and TRBJ1-5; D is unresolved. The germline CDR1 and CDR2 sequences are SGHRS and YFSETQ. Trimming shortened V by 0 bases and J by 5 bases, and 12 bases separated the two germline ends. The CDR3 covers 15 residues. This CDR3 is CASSLVGRKDQPQHF. The CDR3 nucleotides are TGCGCCAGCAGCTTGGTTGGTCGTAAAGATCAGCCCCAGCATTTT.

The rearrangement links TRBV29-1 to TRBJ2-5; a possible D gene is TRBD2 (5 bases). This CDR3 spans 13 amino acids. Trimming left V 1 base short and J 5 bases short, with 11 bases between. Germline CDR1 SQVTM, CDR2 ANQGSEA. CDR3 protein: CSVEAEAEETQYF. The CDR3 nucleotides read TGCAGCGTTGAAGCGGAGGCCGAGGAGACCCAGTACTTC.

This sequence joins TRBV2 and TRBJ1-5, with D possibly matching TRBD1 (5 bases). CDR3 length: 12 residues. V lost 3 bases and J lost 7, with 7 bases in between. The germline CDR1 and CDR2 sequences are SNHLY and FYNNEI. This chain's CDR3 is CASSDGTQPQHF. For the CDR3, the DNA is TGTGCCAGCAGTGACGGGACCCAGCCCCAGCATTTT.

CDR3 nucleotides: TGTGCCAGCAGCTCCTTCCATAGCAATCAGCCCCAGCATTTT. It specifies CASSSFHSNQPQHF. This rearrangement joins TRBV7-2 to TRBJ1-5; D remains unclear. The ends were cut back, 4 bases at V and 0 bases at J, with 7 bases in the middle. Germline V gene sequence: CDR1 SGHTA, CDR2 FQGNSA. This CDR3 spans 14 amino acids.

The V gene is TRBV29-1, the J gene TRBJ2-5; TRBD1 matches 8 bases. With 5 bases clipped from V and 2 bases from J, the junction kept 7 bases outside the gene matches. Germline V gene sequence: CDR1 SQVTM, CDR2 ANQGSEA. There are 14 residues in the CDR3. CDR3 protein: CSVFSGGYQETQYF. The CDR3 DNA sequence: TGCAGCGTTTTTTCAGGGGGCTATCAAGAGACCCAGTACTTC.

This clonotype was detected many times. The J gene is TRBJ2-7, the V gene TRBV7-9; D gene unclear. Per the germline V gene, CDR1 is SEHNR and CDR2 is FQNEAQ (reference sequence). V was clipped by 5 bases and J by 7 bases, with 21 bases between them. The CDR3 runs 15 residues. The CDR3, as DNA: TGTGCCAGCAGCCGCACTACGGGTCCCCCTCGGGAGCAGTACTTC. Its translation: CASSRTTGPPREQYF. Full variable domain (missing parts from reference TRBV7-9 and TRBJ2-7): DTGVSQNPRHKITKRGQNVTFRCDPISEHNRLYWYRQTLGQGPEFLTYFQNEAQLEKSRLLSDRFSAERPKGSFSTLEIQRTEQGDSAMYLCASSRTTGPPREQYFGPGTRLTVT.

V gene TRBV29-1 combines with J gene TRBJ2-2; 16 nucleotides align to TRBD2. The CDR3 loop spans 16 amino acids. Per germline, CDR1 SQVTM and CDR2 ANQGSEA. The CDR3 region is CSQLGLAGGTAGELFF. The CDR3 coding sequence is TGCAGTCAGTTGGGACTAGCGGGAGGGACCGCCGGGGAGCTGTTTTTT.

The rearrangement links TRBV7-6 to TRBJ2-5; D is undetermined. The CDR3 extends over 13 amino acids. CDR1 is SGHVS and CDR2 is FNYEAQ in the germline V gene. The V gene lost 1 base and the J gene lost 2 bases, with 5 bases spanning the gap. In DNA, the CDR3 is TGTGCCAGCAGCTTAGTCGAACAAGAGACCCAGTACTTC. Protein product: CASSLVEQETQYF.

The chain couples TRBV28 to TRBJ1-6; possibly TRBD1 for D (5 bases). Germline-derived CDR1 and CDR2 are MDHEN and SYDVKM. V was cut by 7 bases and J by 5 bases, with 12 bases left in between. The CDR3 has 14 residues. The CDR3 DNA follows: TGTGCCAGCACCCTGACAGAGAATAATTCACCCCTCCACTTT. Protein sequence: CASTLTENNSPLHF. Supplemented by reference TRBV28 and TRBJ1-6, the full variable domain reads DVKVTQSSRYLVKRTGEKVFLECVQDMDHENMFWYRQDPGLGLRLIYFSYDVKMKEKGDIPEGYSVSREKKERFSLILESASTNQTSMYLCASTLTENNSPLHFGNGTRLTVT.

To note about this clonotype: A read error may be the cause here, since a much bigger clone is one base away. The chain links TRBV12-3 or TRBV12-4 to TRBJ1-6; 7 nucleotides line up with TRBD1. CDR3 length: 14 amino acids. J was trimmed by 7 bases and V by 2 bases; bases with no gene match: 2. The CDR3 region is CASSLPQGNSPLHF. As DNA, the CDR3 is TGTGCCAGCAGTTTACCACAGGGGAATTCACCCCTCCACTTT.

In its sample, this clonotype was seen many times. This chain joins TRBV7-3 and TRBJ2-2; D might be TRBD1 (7 bases). Trimming left V 5 bases short and J 3 bases short, with 22 bases between. Per the germline V gene, CDR1 is SGHTA and CDR2 is FQGTGA. The CDR3 spans 18 residues. CDR3 sequence: CASSPWGPRGVYTGELFF. The CDR3 DNA sequence: TGTGCCAGCAGCCCTTGGGGACCCAGGGGGGTTTACACCGGGGAGCTGTTTTTT.

This clonotype appeared a few times. The chain links TRBV2 to TRBJ1-6; D is unresolved. Trimming took off 4 bases at V and 8 bases at J, with 9 bases between the two ends. Germline lookup yields CDR1 SNHLY and CDR2 FYNNEI. The length of the CDR3 is 13 residues. The CDR3 nucleotides read TGTGCCAGCAGTGTAAACGGCGATTCACCCCTCCACTTT. It is translated as CASSVNGDSPLHF. Full variable domain (remainder filled in from reference TRBV2 and TRBJ1-6): EPEVTQTPSHQVTQMGQEVILRCVPISNHLYFYWYRQILGQKVEFLVSFYNNEISEKSEIFDDQFSVERPDGSNFTLKIRSTKLEDSAMYFCASSVNGDSPLHFGNGTRLTVT.

This chain joins TRBV27 and TRBJ1-2, with D perhaps matching TRBD1 (5 bases). The CDR3 length is 13 residues. Germline V gene sequence: CDR1 MNHEY, CDR2 SMNVEV (reference sequence). The V end was cut by 10 bases, the J end by 4 bases, with 16 bases between. For the CDR3, the DNA is TGTGCCATCTCTCCGGGACCGAGCTATGGCTACACCTTC. Amino acid sequence: CAISPGPSYGYTF.

The CDR3 DNA sequence: TGCGCCAGCAGCTTGGGGACTAGCGGGAGGAAAATCTACGAGCAGTACTTC. Protein: CASSLGTSGRKIYEQYF. V gene TRBV5-1 combines with J gene TRBJ2-7; TRBD2 aligns across 14 bases. Germline V CDR1 and CDR2: SGHRS, YFSETQ. V lost 0 bases to trimming and J lost 3 bases; unmatched junction nucleotides: 5. The CDR3 is 17 amino acids.

This rearrangement joins TRBV5-1 to TRBJ2-2; 7 nucleotides line up with TRBD1. The germline V gene encodes CDR1 SGHRS and CDR2 YFSETQ. This CDR3 contains 15 residues. V gave up 4 bases and J gave up 1 base; unmatched junction bases: 4. The CDR3 nucleotides read TGCGCCAGCAGCCATGGGACAGTGAACACCGGGGAGCTGTTTTTT. It translates to CASSHGTVNTGELFF. Filled out from reference TRBV5-1 and TRBJ2-2, the complete variable domain reads KAGVTQTPRYLIKTRGQQVTLSCSPISGHRSVSWYQQTPGQGLQFLFEYFSETQRNKGNFPGRFSGRQFSNSRSEMNVSTLELGDSALYLCASSHGTVNTGELFFGEGSRLTVL.

The chain carries TRBV2 and TRBJ1-2; D call uncertain. The germline V gene has CDR1 SNHLY and CDR2 FYNNEI. V gave up 10 bases and J gave up 6 bases, with 3 bases separating them. This CDR3 region has 8 residues. The CDR3 DNA follows: TGTGCCACCGATGGCTACACCTTC. As protein: CATDGYTF. The full variable domain, with the rest looked up from reference TRBV2 and TRBJ1-2, is EPEVTQTPSHQVTQMGQEVILRCVPISNHLYFYWYRQILGQKVEFLVSFYNNEISEKSEIFDDQFSVERPDGSNFTLKIRSTKLEDSAMYFCATDGYTFGSGTRLTVV.

The J gene is TRBJ2-5, the V gene TRBV5-5, with D perhaps TRBD1 (6 bases). The CDR3 is 14 amino acids. The V end was cut by 0 bases, the J end by 5 bases, with 11 bases between. Looked up from germline, CDR1 is SGHKS and CDR2 is YYEKEE (reference sequence). CDR3 sequence: CASSLDRVSETQYF. In nucleotides, the CDR3 is TGTGCCAGCAGCTTGGACAGGGTTTCGGAGACCCAGTACTTC.

The J gene is TRBJ1-1, the V gene TRBV29-1, with 9 bases lining up with TRBD1. Germline assignment: CDR1 SQVTM and CDR2 ANQGSEA. V lost 6 bases and J lost 4; bases outside the gene matches: 3. The CDR3 extends over 12 amino acids. CDR3: CSVLTGGTEAFF. For the CDR3, the DNA is TGCAGCGTATTGACAGGGGGCACTGAAGCTTTCTTT.

The chain joins TRBV2 to TRBJ2-5, with D unclear. Germline loops: CDR1 SNHLY, CDR2 FYNNEI. With 6 bases removed from V and 2 bases from J, the gap between germline ends came to 16 bases. CDR3 length equals 15 residues. The CDR3 is CASSQSLGRQETQYF. The DNA of the CDR3 is TGTGCCAGCAGCCAATCTCTTGGACGGCAAGAGACCCAGTACTTC.

The sample holds a few counts of this clonotype. This chain joins TRBV29-1 and TRBJ2-5; TRBD2 matches at 9 bases. V was clipped by 3 bases and J by 7 bases; unmatched bases: 12. Germline V CDR1 and CDR2: SQVTM, ANQGSEA. The CDR3 spans 15 residues. The CDR3: CSVEAAREGVATQYF. DNA of the CDR3: TGCAGCGTTGAGGCTGCGCGGGAGGGGGTAGCGACCCAGTACTTC.